The 13 T cell receptor beta chains below all came from one sample that was sequenced in a study of shared clonotypes between healthy human individuals. Profiled with immunoSEQ multiplex PCR; TCRdb holds only in-frame clones, not every one. In the table there are roughly 2,300,000 clones, about nine tenths of which are singletons. The specimen was naive CD4+ T cells from PBMCs. As to subset: CD45RA+ positively selected. These receptor sequences come from a man younger than 30 in good health. Some clones in this sample may be carry-over from other donors' samples.

This clone was counted a single time. This chain joins TRBV6-6 and TRBJ2-5, with D uncertain. The CDR3 runs to 15 residues. Trimming took off 2 bases at V and 3 bases at J, with 13 bases between the two ends. Germline assignment: CDR1 MNHNY and CDR2 SVGAGI (reference sequence). CDR3 protein: CASSYLGRQKETQYF. The DNA of the CDR3 is TGTGCCAGCAGTTACCTCGGAAGGCAAAAAGAGACCCAGTACTTC.

This chain links TRBV19 with TRBJ2-7, with TRBD2 identical over 7 bases. The CDR3 is 15 amino acids. J was trimmed by 7 bases and V by 5 bases; bases with no gene match: 14. CDR1 and CDR2 from the germline V gene are LNHDA and SQIVND (reference sequence). This chain's CDR3 is CASSRGAGESWEQYF. The DNA of the CDR3 is TGTGCCAGTAGTCGGGGCGCGGGAGAGTCGTGGGAGCAGTACTTC.

The chain joins TRBV5-6 to TRBJ2-1; 8 bases match TRBD1. The CDR3 is made up of 16 amino acids. Germline values: CDR1 SGHDT, CDR2 YYEEEE. The J segment lost 7 bases and the V segment lost 0 bases, leaving 9 bases of the junction unmatched. In DNA, the CDR3 is TGTGCCAGCAGCTTGGAAAGGCAGGGGGCGGGGAATGAGCAGTTCTTC. Encoded protein: CASSLERQGAGNEQFF.

The V call is TRBV30, the J call TRBJ1-4; tentative D call: TRBD1 (5 bases). The CDR3 runs to 12 residues. V was shortened by 8 bases and J by 7 bases, with 14 bases between the two germline ends. Germline CDR1 reads GTSNPN; CDR2 reads SVGIG (reference sequence). CDR3 sequence (DNA): TGTGCCGGAAACAGGATAACTGAAAAACTGTTTTTT. Residues: CAGNRITEKLFF.

The chain links TRBV4-1 to TRBJ2-1; D uncertain. Trimming cost V 0 bases and J 2 bases, with 11 bases left between them. This CDR3 spans 16 amino acids. Germline V lookup: CDR1 MGHRA, CDR2 YSYEKL. CDR3 in amino acids: CASSQDPWRTYNEQFF. DNA for the CDR3: TGCGCCAGCAGCCAAGACCCCTGGCGGACCTACAATGAGCAGTTCTTC.

Notes on this clone: The sample carries other DNA sequences with the same CDR3. V and J are TRBV7-3 and TRBJ2-3, with 7 nucleotides matching TRBD2. Germline CDR1 and CDR2: SGHTA and FQGTGA. CDR3 length equals 15 residues. V trimming: 1 base; J trimming: 2 bases; junction bases outside the gene matches: 3. The CDR3 DNA reads as TGTGCCAGCAGCTTAAGAGCGGGGTCCACAGATACGCAGTATTTT. Translated, it gives CASSLRAGSTDTQYF.

The V call is TRBV16, the J call TRBJ2-3; a weak D match, TRBD2 (7 bases). Trimming left V 4 bases short and J 4 bases short, with 21 bases between. The CDR3 is 17 residues long. Per germline, CDR1 KGHSY and CDR2 FQNENV. Here the CDR3 reads CASSLPPGAGVADTQYF. The CDR3 DNA is TGTGCCAGCAGCCTCCCACCGGGGGCGGGAGTCGCAGATACGCAGTATTTT.

The chain uses TRBV7-2 and TRBJ1-1; D unresolved. V gave up 6 bases and J gave up 1 base, with 12 bases separating them. From germline, CDR1 is SGHTA and CDR2 FQGNSA. This CDR3 is built from 14 residues. For the CDR3, the DNA is TGTGCCAGCAGGGACCGCCGGAAGAACACTGAAGCTTTCTTT. Its translation is CASRDRRKNTEAFF.

This rearrangement joins TRBV19 to TRBJ1-5, with D hard to call. Germline assignment: CDR1 LNHDA and CDR2 SQIVND (reference sequence). The CDR3 has 12 residues. CDR3 DNA: TGTACTTCGAGGAAGACTAATCAGCCCCAGCATTTT. Translating it yields CTSRKTNQPQHF.

This sequence joins TRBV18 and TRBJ2-5; TRBD1 matches at 9 bases. Trimming took 7 bases from V and 5 from J; bases not matched to a gene: 8. CDR1 and CDR2 (germline): KGHSH, LQKENI. This CDR3 has 14 residues. The CDR3 loop reads CASFTTGGRETQYF. In DNA form, the CDR3 reads TGTGCCAGCTTCACCACAGGGGGCAGGGAGACCCAGTACTTC.

The chain couples TRBV28 to TRBJ1-6, with 7 positions matching TRBD1. Germline loops: CDR1 MDHEN, CDR2 SYDVKM. The CDR3 spans 18 residues. V shed 5 bases, J shed 0 bases, and the junction held 10 bases outside the gene matches. The CDR3 sequence: CASSHPRDRHSYNSPLHF. The DNA of the CDR3 is TGTGCCAGCAGTCACCCCCGGGACAGACACTCCTATAATTCACCCCTCCACTTT.

This chain links TRBV7-9 with TRBJ2-2, with D unclear. The germline V gene encodes CDR1 SEHNR and CDR2 FQNEAQ (reference sequence). The CDR3 is made up of 11 amino acids. The V end was cut by 2 bases, the J end by 9 bases, with 4 bases between. As DNA, the CDR3 is TGTGCCAGCAGCTTATCGCGGGAGCTGTTTTTT. Its translation: CASSLSRELFF.

The chain carries TRBV11-3 and TRBJ2-1; 9 bases line up with TRBD2. Germline V gene data show CDR1 as SGHNT and CDR2 as YENEEA. Losses at the gene ends were 5 bases for V and 5 bases for J; bases not matched to a gene: 7. The CDR3 length is 15 residues. The CDR3 DNA reads TGTGCCAGCAGCCTCAGACTAGCGGCTCACAATGAGCAGTTCTTC. It codes for CASSLRLAAHNEQFF.